Shown below are 26 T cell receptor beta chains from a single sample sequenced in a study of CD4 T cells in relation to SARS-CoV-2 and coronaviruses. Method: immunoSEQ multiplex PCR; TCRdb's copy keeps in-frame clones and lacks some. Of some 16,000 clones listed, approximately 80% are singletons. Before the COVID-19 pandemic, during about 2011-2019, CD4+ T cells were taken from unexposed donors. CD4+ T cells were isolated from the cells after 10 days of culture. These TCRs are of unknown antigen specificity. The source material was CD4+ T cells from PBMCs, cultured in vitro. Receptors were obtained from a human donor in good health.

The CDR3 nucleotides read TGTGCCAGCAGTGGAGCGGGCAGGGCTTTCTCTGGAAACACCATATATTTT. As protein: CASSGAGRAFSGNTIYF. This chain connects TRBV2 to TRBJ1-3; D may be TRBD1 (5 bases). Germline V gene sequence: CDR1 SNHLY, CDR2 FYNNEI. This CDR3 contains 17 residues. Deletions cut 4 bases from V and 0 bases from J, with 16 bases between.

The chain has TRBV29-1 and TRBJ1-2; D uncertain. The V end lost 3 bases, the J end lost 2 bases, and 4 bases lay between the germline ends. Germline CDR1 is SQVTM and CDR2 is ANQGSEA. The length of the CDR3 is 11 residues. CDR3 in DNA: TGCAGCGTTGAGATGAACTATGGCTACACCTTC. Translated, it gives CSVEMNYGYTF.

This chain links TRBV7-8 with TRBJ2-1; D not certain. The V gene lost 2 bases and the J gene lost 7 bases, with 12 bases spanning the gap. From germline, CDR1 is SGHVS and CDR2 FQNEAQ. The CDR3 extends over 14 amino acids. The CDR3 region has the DNA TGTGCCAGCAGCTTAAGGACGACCGATAATGAGCAGTTCTTC. This encodes CASSLRTTDNEQFF.

For the CDR3, the DNA is TGTGCCACCAGTGGACCGGGGGGGGCCCGTGAGCAGTTCTTC. It codes for CATSGPGGAREQFF. The chain carries TRBV24-1 and TRBJ2-1, with 8 bases that match TRBD2. Germline V lookup: CDR1 KGHDR, CDR2 SFDVKD. The CDR3 runs to 14 residues. V lost 5 bases to trimming and J lost 9 bases; unmatched junction nucleotides: 8.

V gene TRBV13 combines with J gene TRBJ2-1, with a weak D call TRBD2 (5 bases). There are 18 residues in the CDR3. The V gene lost 0 bases and the J gene lost 6 bases, with 21 bases spanning the gap. The germline V gene has CDR1 PRHDT and CDR2 FYEKMQ (reference sequence). The CDR3 bases are TGTGCCAGCAGCTTAGGAGGATTAGGCCTAGCTACAAGCAATGAGCAGTTCTTC. Its translation is CASSLGGLGLATSNEQFF.

CDR3 protein: CASSEGLALYNEQFF. The CDR3, as DNA: TGTGCCAGCAGTGAGGGACTAGCCTTATACAATGAGCAGTTCTTC. V and J are TRBV6-1 and TRBJ2-1; 9 bases map to TRBD2. Germline V gene sequence: CDR1 MNHNS, CDR2 SASEGT. CDR3 length: 15 residues. Trimming cost V 3 bases and J 4 bases; bases outside gene matches: 4.

This clone was picked up a small number of times. This rearrangement joins TRBV5-1 to TRBJ2-2, with 9 bases aligning to TRBD1. CDR1 and CDR2 from the germline V gene are SGHRS and YFSETQ. CDR3 length equals 15 residues. Trimming took 3 bases from V and 6 from J; bases not matched to a gene: 6. CDR3 in DNA: TGCGCCAGCAGCTCGGGGACAGGGTCGGCCGGGGAGCTGTTTTTT. It is translated as CASSSGTGSAGELFF.

The chain recombines TRBV5-4 with TRBJ2-2, with D unclear. CDR3 length: 14 amino acids. Between the trimmed V and J ends, which lost 9 bases and 7 bases, there was a span of 19 bases. Germline V gene sequence: CDR1 SGHNT, CDR2 YYREEE (reference sequence). The CDR3 spells CATFPEGLGGELFF. In DNA, the CDR3 is TGTGCCACCTTCCCGGAAGGGCTGGGCGGGGAGCTGTTTTTT.

The chain joins TRBV3-1 (or the pseudogene TRBV3-2) to TRBJ1-2, with TRBD1 as a possible D gene (5 bases). The V and J ends lost 0 bases and 1 base respectively, with 9 bases between them. CDR3 size: 15 residues. Germline V gene data show CDR1 as LGHDT and CDR2 as YNNKEL (reference sequence). The CDR3 bases are TGTGCCAGCAGCCAAGATCGGAGGGGTAACTATGGCTACACCTTC. Its protein is CASSQDRRGNYGYTF.

The V gene is TRBV19, the J gene TRBJ2-2; D unclear. The V gene lost 5 bases and the J gene lost 8 bases, with 6 bases spanning the gap. Germline loops: CDR1 LNHDA, CDR2 SQIVND (reference sequence). The CDR3 runs to 11 residues. As DNA, the CDR3 is TGTGCCAGTAGTCGGGCTGGGGAGCTGTTTTTT. The encoded protein is CASSRAGELFF.

V and J are TRBV7-3 and TRBJ1-1; 9 bases map to TRBD1. The V and J ends lost 5 bases and 4 bases, in that order; junction bases with no gene match: 11. There are 16 residues in the CDR3. CDR1 and CDR2 (germline): SGHTA, FQGTGA. Here the CDR3 DNA reads TGTGCCAGCAGCCTCGGGACAGGGACCTCGGGCACTGAAGCTTTCTTT. Its translation is CASSLGTGTSGTEAFF.

The rearrangement uses TRBV6-5 and TRBJ1-2, with 10 bases lining up with TRBD1. CDR3 length: 14 residues. Germline values: CDR1 MNHEY, CDR2 SVGAGI. Trimming removed 6 bases from V and 7 bases from J; junction bases left unmatched: 8. This chain's CDR3 is CASSNGQGGSGYTF. Here the CDR3 DNA reads TGTGCCAGCAGCAACGGACAGGGGGGTTCTGGCTACACCTTC.

Comments on this clone: A junction boundary mismatches the germline segment, possibly from a read error. This chain uses TRBV7-9 with TRBJ1-5; D is unresolved. The CDR3 is 11 amino acids. The germline CDR1 and CDR2 sequences are SEHNR and FQNEAQ (reference sequence). CDR3 in DNA: TGTGCCAGCGGCTTCGATCAGCCCCAGCATTTT. The encoded protein is CASGFDQPQHF.

The rearrangement uses TRBV15 and TRBJ2-1; TRBD1 matches at 7 bases. This CDR3 region has 12 residues. CDR1 and CDR2 from the germline V gene are LNHNV and YYDKDF (reference sequence). The V gene end was trimmed by 8 bases and the J gene end by 2 bases; junction bases not matched to a gene: 0. The CDR3 here is CATGTAYNEQFF. The CDR3 DNA reads as TGTGCCACCGGGACAGCCTACAATGAGCAGTTCTTC.

The chain couples TRBV18 to TRBJ1-1; 9 bases agree with TRBD1. Germline V gene lookup returns CDR1 KGHSH and CDR2 LQKENI. The CDR3 contains 17 residues. The V segment lost 2 bases and the J segment 1 base; nucleotides outside the gene matches: 8. CDR3 in amino acids: CASSPGTGGVSNTEAFF. The CDR3 coding sequence is TGTGCCAGCTCACCAGGTACAGGGGGCGTTTCGAACACTGAAGCTTTCTTT. Full variable domain (rest looked up from reference TRBV18 and TRBJ1-1): NAGVMQNPRHLVRRRGQEARLRCSPMKGHSHVYWYRQLPEEGLKFMVYLQKENIIDESGMPKERFSAEFPKEGPSILRIQQVVRGDSAAYFCASSPGTGGVSNTEAFFGQGTRLTVV.

DNA for the CDR3: TGTGCCAGCAGCCAGCCGGGAAGAGGTGAAGCTTTCTTT. It yields the protein CASSQPGRGEAFF. The genes are TRBV27 and TRBJ1-1; D ambiguous. The germline V gene encodes CDR1 MNHEY and CDR2 SMNVEV (reference sequence). V was shortened by 6 bases and J by 7 bases, with 15 bases between the two germline ends. This CDR3 is 13 amino acids long.

The chain joins TRBV11-3 to TRBJ2-7; D is ambiguous. The CDR3 is 15 residues long. The V gene's germline CDR1 is SGHNT and CDR2 YENEEA. Trimming cost V 5 bases and J 3 bases, with 17 bases left between them. The DNA of the CDR3 is TGTGCCAGCAGCCCGCCACGGTATTTAGTCTACGAGCAGTACTTC. Its protein is CASSPPRYLVYEQYF.

This clone was seen a few times. The chain recombines TRBV7-9 with TRBJ1-1; D possibly corresponds to TRBD1 (6 bases). The CDR3 covers 13 residues. V dropped 3 bases and J dropped 5 bases, with 10 bases sitting between them. The germline V gene encodes CDR1 SEHNR and CDR2 FQNEAQ (reference sequence). The CDR3 DNA reads as TGTGCCAGCAGCTTTATAGGACAGACTGAAGCTTTCTTT. The encoded protein is CASSFIGQTEAFF.

The chain links TRBV2 to TRBJ2-5, with a possible D match to TRBD2 (5 bases). The CDR3 is 13 amino acids. Germline V gene sequence: CDR1 SNHLY, CDR2 FYNNEI. The V end was cut by 7 bases, the J end by 2 bases, with 11 bases between. Here the CDR3 DNA reads TGTGCCAGCAATAAACTAGTGCAAGAGACCCAGTACTTC. This gives the protein CASNKLVQETQYF.

J is TRBJ2-1 and V is TRBV5-1, with D maybe TRBD2 (6 bases). There are 15 residues in the CDR3. Germline-derived CDR1 and CDR2 are SGHRS and YFSETQ. V was clipped by 6 bases and J by 1 base, with 14 bases between them. The CDR3 nucleotides read TGCGCCAGCACCCTCGCAGGGAGGTCCTACAATGAGCAGTTCTTC. Amino acid sequence: CASTLAGRSYNEQFF.

This clone was counted only a few times. This sequence joins TRBV5-1 and TRBJ2-7, with TRBD2 matching over 7 bases. Germline CDR1 reads SGHRS; CDR2 reads YFSETQ. CDR3 length: 16 amino acids. V shed 2 bases, J shed 6 bases, and the junction held 14 bases outside the gene matches. The CDR3 reads CASSFHEPGGRSEQYF. The CDR3 DNA sequence: TGCGCCAGCAGCTTCCACGAGCCGGGAGGACGTAGCGAGCAGTACTTC.

The chain carries TRBV6-5 and TRBJ1-5; D is unresolved. The germline CDR1 and CDR2 sequences are MNHEY and SVGAGI. V was pared by 3 bases and J by 11 bases, with 17 bases between. The CDR3 sequence is 14 residues long. The CDR3 DNA follows: TGTGCCAGCAGTTATGACCCCACCGGTGCAGCCCAGCATTTT. Protein sequence: CASSYDPTGAAQHF.

J is TRBJ1-1 and V is TRBV15; maybe TRBD1 (5 bases). This CDR3 has 15 residues. Between the trimmed V and J ends, which lost 0 bases and 10 bases, there was a span of 18 bases. Germline values: CDR1 LNHNV, CDR2 YYDKDF (reference sequence). The CDR3 sequence: CATSREARAWVRAFF. The CDR3 DNA reads as TGTGCCACCAGCAGAGAGGCCAGGGCATGGGTAAGAGCTTTCTTT.

V gene TRBV5-1 combines with J gene TRBJ2-2; 13 nucleotides line up with TRBD2. V shed 3 bases, J shed 5 bases, and the junction held 1 base outside the gene matches. CDR1 is SGHRS and CDR2 is YFSETQ in the germline V gene. The CDR3 has 15 amino acids. The CDR3 coding sequence is TGCGCCAGCAGCTGGGGACTAGCGGGAACCGGGGAGCTGTTTTTT. Its protein product is CASSWGLAGTGELFF.

This clone has a handful of counts. V is TRBV18 and J is TRBJ1-3, with D perhaps matching TRBD1 (5 bases). Trimming took 3 bases from V and 0 from J, leaving 6 bases between them. CDR1 KGHSH and CDR2 LQKENI come from the germline V gene. This CDR3 contains 14 residues. CDR3 bases: TGTGCCAGCTCACCCCAGGGCTCTGGAAACACCATATATTTT. Translation gives CASSPQGSGNTIYF.

The gene calls are TRBV14 and TRBJ1-5; no definite D call. CDR3 length: 17 amino acids. Per germline, CDR1 SGHDN and CDR2 FVKESK. V gave up 7 bases and J gave up 2 bases, with 21 bases separating them. The chain's CDR3 is CASNPLLVARGNQPQHF. In nucleotides, the CDR3 is TGTGCCAGCAACCCTCTGTTGGTGGCGAGGGGCAATCAGCCCCAGCATTTT.